This TCR beta chain was obtained from a study of shared clonotypes between healthy human individuals. Broader study findings: Clonotypes shared by all four donors outscored non-shared clonotypes in generation probability.

On this clone itself: Its antigen is as yet unknown.

This CDR3 contains 18 residues. In germline, CDR1 is SEHNR, CDR2 FQNEAQ (reference sequence). V shed 3 bases and J 3 bases; nucleotides not matched to a gene: 10. Every one of the donors was a Caucasian adult that lived in Nashville, Tennessee. Here immunoSEQ multiplex PCR was the method, and the copy in TCRdb shows in-frame clones only, minus some. The table includes 950,000 to 1,300,000 clones, 75% detected once. The chain uses TRBV7-9 and TRBJ1-4; TRBD1 matches at 10 bases. The sequenced sample was memory CD4+ T cells sorted from blood. Subset defined: CD45RA-negative fraction. This TCR was recovered from a man between 18 and 35 years old in good health. The CDR3 loop reads CASSLDDRDRGSNEKLFF. CDR3 sequence (DNA): TGTGCCAGCAGCTTGGACGACCGGGACAGGGGTTCTAATGAAAAACTGTTTTTT.